Sequencing of this T cell receptor beta chain was carried out in a study of human T cells and chemical hapten exposure. During construction of the library, unique molecular identifiers were attached to individual cDNA molecules for quantitative, reproducible TCR counting. TCRdb ran MiXCR on the RACE reads and lists one entry per CDR3 protein. The sample lists about 120,000 distinct CDR3 sequences; around 10% were seen once. This clonotype was recorded at least ten times. As yet, its antigen is unknown. Time point: patch test 1, 2 weeks after DPC sensitization. Treatment of the sample: therapeutic diphenylcyclopropenone sensitization with weekly scalp DPC. Study outcomes and limitations: The donor cohort had alopecia, so its immune response may not match that of healthy people.

The V gene lost 6 bases and the J gene lost 0 bases, with 15 bases spanning the gap. This CDR3 spans 15 amino acids. The germline gives CDR1 MDHEN, CDR2 SYDVKM. The sample in question was whole blood, obtained in connection with sensitization to the hapten diphenylcyclopropenone (DPC). The V gene is TRBV28, the J gene TRBJ2-7, with D perhaps TRBD1 or TRBD2 (5 bases each). The clonotype originates from a woman aged 45-59 years with alopecia areata. Some clones in this sample may be carry-over from other donors' samples. The CDR3 protein is CASSRAKGSSYEQYF. The CDR3 nucleotides read TGTGCCAGCAGCCGCGCTAAGGGGAGCTCCTACGAGCAGTACTTC.